This T cell receptor beta chain comes out of a study of neurological immune-mediated disorders (dated by TCRdb to between 2018 and 2020). Regarding the study in general: Of the roughly 34 multiple sclerosis patients, approximately 30 had relapsing-remitting MS and 3 had secondary progressive MS. Peripheral blood TCR-beta repertoires from patients with HTLV-I-associated myelopathy (HAM/TSP), patients with multiple sclerosis, and healthy controls were compared in the study using UMI-based sequencing. The approximately 100 TCR-beta libraries included longitudinal samples, technical triplicates and paired sorted CD4+ and CD8+ T-cell subsets alongside PBMC samples. The cohort was made up of approximately 71 subjects, consisting of about 14 HAM/TSP patients, roughly 35 multiple sclerosis patients and around 20 healthy controls.

cDNA was synthesized by template-switch 5'RACE using a primer carrying a 10-nucleotide random unique molecular identifier by which each TCR transcript was tagged. Every sequencing run yielded over 180 million TCR-beta sequences covering 15-18 subjects. The RNeasy kit was used to extract total RNA. Using the KAPA Real-time Library Amplification kit, TCR-beta VDJ regions were amplified with primers for the TCR constant region and the 5'RACE anchor. Sample indexes and Illumina adaptors were added in a first PCR, after which library yield was increased in a second PCR. After Ampure bead purification, the TCR product of roughly 650 bp was size-selected on a 2% E-gel SizeSelection system. Before pooling, library quality was assessed on a Bioanalyzer, concentration was determined with Qubit, and library quantification was performed with the Kapa Library Quantification kit. Paired-end 2 x 150 bp sequencing of the libraries was performed on an Illumina HiSeq 2500. To increase sequence diversity, roughly 24-31% phiX was spiked into each library pool. As for how the authors treated the data: The UMI-based MiGEC pipeline processed quality-filtered reads and removed over 80% of raw TCR sequences during error correction. IMGT germline references were used for aligning VDJ genes, and each clonotype was defined as a unique CDR3 amino acid sequence together with its V-J genes. Clonal expansion, Shannon diversity, and CDR3 relatedness (CalcPairwiseDistances, ClusterSamples) were evaluated with VDJtools, and phylogenetic trees were built with CLCbio workbench. Using coefficient-of-variation modelling across technical triplicates, the study counted a clone as expanded if it had at least 8 unique UMIs. TCRdb trimmed public reads at Q25 via fastp, called clones via MiXCR and kept in-frame beta chains. Rows matching on CDR3 protein sequence are summarized as one entry with the most common DNA and genes. TCRdb assigned the V and J calls; the authors' analysis was not used. Recorded for this sample are 42,000 or so distinct CDR3 sequences; 2.5% of them occurred a single time. Approximately 12% of the sample lies in the top ten.

Libraries from unsorted PBMCs were made from 2 million PBMCs kept in RNAlater at -80 degrees C until RNA extraction. The multiple sclerosis patients were enrolled in a US clinical protocol that used magnetic resonance imaging to evaluate disease progression. PBMCs were separated from peripheral blood using Ficoll-Hypaque density gradient centrifugation and then cryopreserved in liquid nitrogen. Trimming removed 0 bases from V and 3 bases from J, leaving 6 bases between the germline ends. There are 13 amino acids in the CDR3, from cysteine to phenylalanine inclusive. CDR3 DNA is the only sequence kept; it has 39 bases, read in frame from the first base. Taken from the germline V gene, the CDR1 and CDR2 loops are SGHRS and YFSETQ. This clonotype occurred many times. Its specific antigen is unknown. Base qualities are missing; no much larger clone stands one base away. Results and caveats for the whole study, not just this receptor: No identical CDR3 amino acid sequences were shared among expanded clones across subjects, suggesting private TCR-beta repertoires in all groups. No clinical or MRI features were associated with the MS cluster, and the authors said that larger cohorts are needed. The highest TCR clonal expansion was observed in HAM/TSP patients, whereas the lowest was observed in MS patients, even when compared with healthy controls. Phylogenetic analysis grouped repertoires from 18 of 34 MS patients into a cluster of related CDR3 sequences, suggesting a possible repertoire-level signature.

The sequence is built from TRBV5-1 and TRBJ1-2; the D gene cannot be named for sure. This TCR was sampled from a man aged 30 to 45 with multiple sclerosis. Specimen: PBMCs. CDR3 region: CASSLVGDYGYTF. The DNA sequence is TGCGCCAGCAGCTTGGTAGGAGACTATGGCTACACCTTC.